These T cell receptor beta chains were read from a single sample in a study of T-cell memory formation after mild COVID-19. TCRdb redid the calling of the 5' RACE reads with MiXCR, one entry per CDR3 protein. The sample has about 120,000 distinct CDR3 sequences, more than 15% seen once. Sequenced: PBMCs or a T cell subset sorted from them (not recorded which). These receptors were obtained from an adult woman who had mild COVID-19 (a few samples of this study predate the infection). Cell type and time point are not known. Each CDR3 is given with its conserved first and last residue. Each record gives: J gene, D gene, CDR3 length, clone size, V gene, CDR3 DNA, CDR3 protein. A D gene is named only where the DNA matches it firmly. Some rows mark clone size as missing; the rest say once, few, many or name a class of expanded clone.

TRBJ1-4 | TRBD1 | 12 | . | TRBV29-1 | TGCAGCGGGACAGGGGGCATGGGAAAACTGTTTTTT | CSGTGGMGKLFF
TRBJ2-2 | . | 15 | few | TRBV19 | TGTGCCAGTAGTATAGGAGTACTGGGGGCCGGGGAGCTGTTTTTT | CASSIGVLGAGELFF
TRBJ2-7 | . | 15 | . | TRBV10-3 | TGTGCCATCAGTGACTGGCGGGAAGGGTCCTACGAGCAGTACTTC | CAISDWREGSYEQYF
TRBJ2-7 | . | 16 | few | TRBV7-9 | TGTGCCAGCAGCTTAGTAGTCCCCGGGACCGAGGGGGAGCAGTACTTC | CASSLVVPGTEGEQYF
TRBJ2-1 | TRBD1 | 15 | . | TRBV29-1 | TGCAGCGCCCAACCGGGACAGGGGTTCGTCAATGAGCAGTTCTTC | CSAQPGQGFVNEQFF
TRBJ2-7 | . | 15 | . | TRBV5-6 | TGTGCCAGCAGCTTAAACGGGAGATGGACCTACGAGCAGTACTTC | CASSLNGRWTYEQYF
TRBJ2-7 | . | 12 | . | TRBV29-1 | TGCAGCGTTGAGACAGAAAACTACGAGCAGTACTTC | CSVETENYEQYF
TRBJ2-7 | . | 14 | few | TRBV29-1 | TGCAGCGCCCTGGGGGAGGCCGTCACCTACGAGCAGTACTTC | CSALGEAVTYEQYF
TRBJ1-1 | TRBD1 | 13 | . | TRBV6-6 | TGTGCCAGCAGCCAACAGGGGTCCACTGAAGCTTTCTTT | CASSQQGSTEAFF
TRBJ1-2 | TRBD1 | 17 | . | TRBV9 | TGTGCCAGCAGCGTAGTCGTGAGGAGGACAGGGGGAGATGGCTACACCTTC | CASSVVVRRTGGDGYTF
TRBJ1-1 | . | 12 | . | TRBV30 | TGTGCCTGGAGAAGAAGGAACACTGAAGCTTTCTTT | CAWRRRNTEAFF
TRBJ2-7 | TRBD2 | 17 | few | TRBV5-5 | TGTGCCAGCAGCTTGCAGATGGTACTAGCGGGAGGTCACGAGCAGTACTTC | CASSLQMVLAGGHEQYF
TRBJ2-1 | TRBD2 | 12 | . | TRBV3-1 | TGTGCCAGCAGCCGGACTAGCGGGGGGTTGTTCTTC | CASSRTSGGLFF
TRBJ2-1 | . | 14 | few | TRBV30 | TGTGCCTGGAGTAGTCTTGGAGGTTCCGATGAGCAGTTCTTC | CAWSSLGGSDEQFF
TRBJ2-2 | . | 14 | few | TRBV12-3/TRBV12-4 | TGTGCCAGCAGATCTAAGACGAACACCGGGGAGCTGTTTTTT | CASRSKTNTGELFF
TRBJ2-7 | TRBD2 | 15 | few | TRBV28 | TGTGCCAGCAGTTTAGGCGGGACTAGCGGGTTCGAGCAGTACTTC | CASSLGGTSGFEQYF
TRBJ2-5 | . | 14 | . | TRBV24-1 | TGTGCCACCAGTGATCACTCGCCTCAAGAGACCCAGTACTTC | CATSDHSPQETQYF
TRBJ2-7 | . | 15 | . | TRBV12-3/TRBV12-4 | TGTGCCAGCAGTTTATCCGGGTGGCTCGCCTACGAGCAGTACTTC | CASSLSGWLAYEQYF
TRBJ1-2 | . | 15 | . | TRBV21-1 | TGTGCCAGCAGCAAAATCAGGACTGGGAACTATGGCTACACCTTC | CASSKIRTGNYGYTF
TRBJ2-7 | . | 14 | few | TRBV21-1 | TGTGCCAGCAGCACAGGAAGTACCTCCTACGAGCAGTACTTC | CASSTGSTSYEQYF
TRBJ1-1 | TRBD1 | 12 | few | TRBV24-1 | TGTGCCACCAGTGCGGTCGGGACAGGACCTTTCTTT | CATSAVGTGPFF
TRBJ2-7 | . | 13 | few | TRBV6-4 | TGTGCCAGCAGTTCAGGGACGGGGTACGAGCAGTACTTC | CASSSGTGYEQYF
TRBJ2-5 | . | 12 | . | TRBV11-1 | TGTGCCAGCACTCCAGGGCAAGAGACCCAGTACTTC | CASTPGQETQYF
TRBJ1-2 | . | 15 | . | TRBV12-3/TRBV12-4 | TGTGCCAGCAGTTTAGATGCAGGATCAAACTATGGCTACACCTTC | CASSLDAGSNYGYTF
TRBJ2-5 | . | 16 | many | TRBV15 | TGTGCCACCAGCGGAGGGGATGGGGGGTACCAAGAGACCCAGTACTTC | CATSGGDGGYQETQYF
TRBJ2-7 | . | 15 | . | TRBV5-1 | TGCGCCAGCAGCTCAACCGGGGCGAGCCCGTACGAGCAGTACTTC | CASSSTGASPYEQYF
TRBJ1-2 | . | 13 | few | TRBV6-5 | TGTGCCAGCAGTCCCGGGGTAACCTATGGCTACACCTTC | CASSPGVTYGYTF
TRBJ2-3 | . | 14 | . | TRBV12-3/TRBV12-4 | TGTGCCAGCAGTTGGGGCGGGGGCACAGATACGCAGTATTTT | CASSWGGGTDTQYF
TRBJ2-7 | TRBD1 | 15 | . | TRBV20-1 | TGCAGTGCTAGATCAGCCGGGACAGTTCTCTACGAGCAGTACTTC | CSARSAGTVLYEQYF
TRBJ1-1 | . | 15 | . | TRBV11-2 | TGTGCCAGCAGCTTAGGCGAAACTTGGAACACTGAAGCTTTCTTT | CASSLGETWNTEAFF
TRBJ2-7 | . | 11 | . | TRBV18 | TGTGCCAGCGAACAAGGCGTCGAGCAGTACTTC | CASEQGVEQYF
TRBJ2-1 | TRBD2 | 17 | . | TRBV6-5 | TGTGCCAGCAGTTACTCGTTACTAGCGGGAGCCTACAATGAGCAGTTCTTC | CASSYSLLAGAYNEQFF
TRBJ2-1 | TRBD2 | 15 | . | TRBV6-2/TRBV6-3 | TGTGCCAGCCTGGGAATAGCGGGCGTCTACAATGAGCAGTTCTTC | CASLGIAGVYNEQFF
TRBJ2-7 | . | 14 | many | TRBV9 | TGTGCCAGCCAAGGAGTGGGGGCTAGGAGCGAGCAGTACTTC | CASQGVGARSEQYF
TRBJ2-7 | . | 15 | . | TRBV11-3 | TGTGCCAGCAGCTTCCTGACGAGTCAGAACTACGAGCAGTACTTC | CASSFLTSQNYEQYF
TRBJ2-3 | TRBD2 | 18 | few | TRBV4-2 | TGTGCCAGCAGCCAAGATGAAGGGACTAGCGGGAGAACAGATACGCAGTATTTT | CASSQDEGTSGRTDTQYF
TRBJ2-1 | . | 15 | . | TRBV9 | TGTGCCAGCAGCGTCCCCTCCGGGGCCTCCAATGAGCAGTTCTTC | CASSVPSGASNEQFF
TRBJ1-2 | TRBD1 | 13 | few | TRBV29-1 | TGCAGCTTTCTCCGGGACAGTAACTATGGCTACACCTTC | CSFLRDSNYGYTF
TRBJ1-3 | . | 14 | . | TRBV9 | TGTGCCAGCAGCCCTCGACGGCCCGGGGACACCATATATTTT | CASSPRRPGDTIYF
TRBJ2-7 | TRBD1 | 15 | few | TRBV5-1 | TGCGCCAGCAGCGGAGGGACAGGGTTTTCCTACGAGCAGTACTTC | CASSGGTGFSYEQYF
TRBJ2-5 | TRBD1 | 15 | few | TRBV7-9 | TGTGCCAGCACCAAGACAGGGTTCGTCCAAGAGACCCAGTACTTC | CASTKTGFVQETQYF
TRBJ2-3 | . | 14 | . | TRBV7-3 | TGTGCCAGCAGCTCCCCAGCCCACACAGATACGCAGTATTTT | CASSSPAHTDTQYF
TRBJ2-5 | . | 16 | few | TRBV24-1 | TGTGCCACCAGTGATCCGAATCGGGACGCCTCTTGGACCCAGTACTTC | CATSDPNRDASWTQYF
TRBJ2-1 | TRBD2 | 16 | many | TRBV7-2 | TGTGCCAGCAGCTTACAACTAGCGGGAGCACTCAATGAGCAGTTCTTC | CASSLQLAGALNEQFF
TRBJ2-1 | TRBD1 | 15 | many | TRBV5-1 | TGCGCCAGCAGCCCCAGGGGACAGACCTACAATGAGCAGTTCTTC | CASSPRGQTYNEQFF
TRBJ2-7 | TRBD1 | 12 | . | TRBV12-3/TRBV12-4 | TGTGCCAGCAGACCCGGACAGGGGGTGTCGTACTTC | CASRPGQGVSYF
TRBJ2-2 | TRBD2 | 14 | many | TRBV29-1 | TGCAGCGTTGGACTAGCGGGGAACACCGGGGAGCTGTTTTTT | CSVGLAGNTGELFF
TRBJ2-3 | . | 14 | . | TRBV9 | TGTGCCAGCAGCGTAGTACCGAGCACAGATACGCAGTATTTT | CASSVVPSTDTQYF
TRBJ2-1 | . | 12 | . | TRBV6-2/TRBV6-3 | TGTGCCAGCAGTTGGGAGGTTGGTGAGCAGTTCTTC | CASSWEVGEQFF
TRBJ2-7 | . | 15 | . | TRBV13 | TGTGCCAGCAGCTTAGGCCAGGGGTCAACCTACGAGCAGTACTTC | CASSLGQGSTYEQYF
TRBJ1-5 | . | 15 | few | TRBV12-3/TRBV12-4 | TGTGCCAGCAGTCCTAGCGGGGGGGGAGGGCAGCCCCAGCATTTT | CASSPSGGGGQPQHF
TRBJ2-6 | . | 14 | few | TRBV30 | TGTGCCTGGAGTGTAGGGGCTGGGGCCAACGTCCTGACTTTC | CAWSVGAGANVLTF
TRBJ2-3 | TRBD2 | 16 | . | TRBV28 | TGTGCCAGCAGTTTAATCGGTAGCGGGAGGGCCGATACGCAGTATTTT | CASSLIGSGRADTQYF
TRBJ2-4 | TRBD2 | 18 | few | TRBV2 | TGTGCCAGCAAGCTACTAGCGGGGGGGGCCCAAGCCAAAAACATTCAGTACTTC | CASKLLAGGAQAKNIQYF
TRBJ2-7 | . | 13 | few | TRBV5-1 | TGCGCCAGCGGACCGGAGGGCCTCTACGAGCAGTACTTC | CASGPEGLYEQYF
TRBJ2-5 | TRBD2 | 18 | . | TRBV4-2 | TGTGCCAGCAGCCAAGGGACATCTAGCGGGAGGTACCAAGAGACCCAGTACTTC | CASSQGTSSGRYQETQYF
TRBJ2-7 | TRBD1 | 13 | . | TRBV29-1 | TGCAGCGTCTGCTGGGACAGCTCCTACGAGCAGTACTTC | CSVCWDSSYEQYF
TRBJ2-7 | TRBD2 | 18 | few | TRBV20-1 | TGCAGTGCTAGCGGGGTCGGTCTGTGGCGGGAGACGTTTGACGAGCAGTACTTC | CSASGVGLWRETFDEQYF